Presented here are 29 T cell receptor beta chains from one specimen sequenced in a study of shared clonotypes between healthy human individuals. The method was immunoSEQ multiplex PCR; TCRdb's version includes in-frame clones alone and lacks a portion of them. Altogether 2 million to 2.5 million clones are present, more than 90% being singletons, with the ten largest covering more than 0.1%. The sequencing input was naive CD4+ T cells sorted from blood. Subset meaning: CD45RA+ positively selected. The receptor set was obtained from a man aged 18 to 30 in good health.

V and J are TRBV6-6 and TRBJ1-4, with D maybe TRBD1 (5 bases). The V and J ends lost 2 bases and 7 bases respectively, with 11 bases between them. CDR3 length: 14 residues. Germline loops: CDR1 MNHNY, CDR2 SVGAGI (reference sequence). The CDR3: CASSYVNGGEKLFF. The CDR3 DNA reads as TGTGCCAGCAGTTACGTCAATGGGGGTGAAAAACTGTTTTTT.

CDR3 bases: TGTGCCAGCACCCCCACGGGAAATAGCTACGAGCAGTACTTC. It translates to CASTPTGNSYEQYF. V and J are TRBV28 and TRBJ2-7, with D maybe TRBD2 (5 bases). V was shortened by 7 bases and J by 3 bases, with 16 bases between the two germline ends. CDR3 length equals 14 residues. CDR1 and CDR2 (germline): MDHEN, SYDVKM.

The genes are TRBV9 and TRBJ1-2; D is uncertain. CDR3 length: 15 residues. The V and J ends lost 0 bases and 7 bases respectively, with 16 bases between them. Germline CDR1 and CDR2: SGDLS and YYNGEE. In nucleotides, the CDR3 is TGTGCCAGCAGCGTAGTGGGGAGGTTAGATGGTGGCTACACCTTC. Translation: CASSVVGRLDGGYTF.

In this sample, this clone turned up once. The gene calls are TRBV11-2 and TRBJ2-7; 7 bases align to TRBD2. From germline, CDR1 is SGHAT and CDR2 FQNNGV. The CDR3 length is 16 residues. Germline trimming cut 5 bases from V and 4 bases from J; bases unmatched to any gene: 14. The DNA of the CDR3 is TGTGCCAGCAGCGCCTGGGGGGGTCAGTTAGGATACGAGCAGTACTTC. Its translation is CASSAWGGQLGYEQYF.

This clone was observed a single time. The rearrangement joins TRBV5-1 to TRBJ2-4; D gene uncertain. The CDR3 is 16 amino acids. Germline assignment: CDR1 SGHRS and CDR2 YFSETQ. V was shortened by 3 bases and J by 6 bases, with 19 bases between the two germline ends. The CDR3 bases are TGCGCCAGCAGCTGGCCCCGGGCCGAGCGCGTAAACATTCAGTACTTC. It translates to CASSWPRAERVNIQYF.

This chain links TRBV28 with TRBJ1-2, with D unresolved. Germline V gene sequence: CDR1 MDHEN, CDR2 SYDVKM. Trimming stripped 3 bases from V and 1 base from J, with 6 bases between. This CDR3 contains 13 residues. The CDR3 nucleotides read TGTGCCAGCAGTTTCACGGTTAACTATGGCTACACCTTC. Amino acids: CASSFTVNYGYTF.

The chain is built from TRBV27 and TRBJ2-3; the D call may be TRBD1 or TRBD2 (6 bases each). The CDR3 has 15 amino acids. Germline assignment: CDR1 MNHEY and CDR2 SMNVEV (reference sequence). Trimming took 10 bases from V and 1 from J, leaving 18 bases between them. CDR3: CAIRKGGLGTDTQYF. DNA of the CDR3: TGTGCCATTCGCAAGGGGGGACTTGGCACAGATACGCAGTATTTT.

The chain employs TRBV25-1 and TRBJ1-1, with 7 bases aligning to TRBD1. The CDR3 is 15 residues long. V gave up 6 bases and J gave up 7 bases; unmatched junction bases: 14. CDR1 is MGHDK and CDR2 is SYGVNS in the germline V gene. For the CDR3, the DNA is TGTGCCAGCAGGGCCCACCGGGACAGCAGCTATGAAGCTTTCTTT. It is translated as CASRAHRDSSYEAFF.

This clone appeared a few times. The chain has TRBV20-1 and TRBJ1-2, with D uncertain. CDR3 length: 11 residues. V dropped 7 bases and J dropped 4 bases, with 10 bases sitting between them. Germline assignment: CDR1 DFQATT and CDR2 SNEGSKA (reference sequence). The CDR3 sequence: CSVKEFYGYTF. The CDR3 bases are TGCAGTGTGAAAGAGTTCTATGGCTACACCTTC.

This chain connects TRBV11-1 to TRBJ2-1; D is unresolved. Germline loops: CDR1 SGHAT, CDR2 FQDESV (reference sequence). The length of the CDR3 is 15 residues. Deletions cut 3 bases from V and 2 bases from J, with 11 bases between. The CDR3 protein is CASSFSTGTYNEQFF. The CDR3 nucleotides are TGTGCCAGCAGCTTTTCAACCGGCACCTACAATGAGCAGTTCTTC.

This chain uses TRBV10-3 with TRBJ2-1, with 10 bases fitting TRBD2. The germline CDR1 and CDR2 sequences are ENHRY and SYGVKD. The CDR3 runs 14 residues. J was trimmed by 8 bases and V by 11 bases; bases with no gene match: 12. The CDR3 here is CAVTVAGGGDEQFF. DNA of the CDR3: TGTGCCGTCACCGTAGCGGGAGGCGGCGATGAGCAGTTCTTC.

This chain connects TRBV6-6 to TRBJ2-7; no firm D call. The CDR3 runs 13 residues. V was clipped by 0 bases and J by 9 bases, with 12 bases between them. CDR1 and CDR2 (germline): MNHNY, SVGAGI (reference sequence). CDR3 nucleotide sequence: TGTGCCAGCAGTTACTCAGACCCGTCTCTGCAGTACTTC. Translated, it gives CASSYSDPSLQYF.

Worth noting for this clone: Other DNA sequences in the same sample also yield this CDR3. CDR3 in amino acids: CASSSLGEQYF. In DNA form, the CDR3 reads TGTGCCAGCAGCTCCTTAGGCGAGCAGTACTTC. V gene TRBV7-2 combines with J gene TRBJ2-7; no clear D gene. CDR3 size: 11 residues. CDR1 and CDR2 from the germline V gene are SGHTA and FQGNSA. V lost 4 bases to trimming and J lost 6 bases, with 7 bases between them.

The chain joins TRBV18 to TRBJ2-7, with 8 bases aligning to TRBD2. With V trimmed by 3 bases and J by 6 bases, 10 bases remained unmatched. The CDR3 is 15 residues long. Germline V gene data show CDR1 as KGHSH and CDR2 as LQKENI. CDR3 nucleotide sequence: TGTGCCAGCTCACCCGGGAGCGGGAGTCTTGGCGAGCAGTACTTC. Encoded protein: CASSPGSGSLGEQYF.

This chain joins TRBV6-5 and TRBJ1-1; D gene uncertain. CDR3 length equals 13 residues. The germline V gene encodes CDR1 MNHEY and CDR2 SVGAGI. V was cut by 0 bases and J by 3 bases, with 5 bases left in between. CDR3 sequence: CASSYSSYTEAFF. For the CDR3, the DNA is TGTGCCAGCAGTTACTCTTCCTACACTGAAGCTTTCTTT.

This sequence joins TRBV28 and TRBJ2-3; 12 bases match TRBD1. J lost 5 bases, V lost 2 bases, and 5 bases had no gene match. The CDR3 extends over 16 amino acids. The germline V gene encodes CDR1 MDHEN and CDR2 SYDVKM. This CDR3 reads CASSLGDRGLKDTQYF. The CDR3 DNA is TGTGCCAGCAGTTTAGGGGACAGGGGGCTGAAAGATACGCAGTATTTT.

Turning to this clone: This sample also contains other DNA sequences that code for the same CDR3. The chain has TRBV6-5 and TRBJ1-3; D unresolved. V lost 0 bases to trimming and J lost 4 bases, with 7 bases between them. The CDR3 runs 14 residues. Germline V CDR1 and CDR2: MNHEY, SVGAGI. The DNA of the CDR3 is TGTGCCAGCAGTTACTCGAGAGGGGGAAACACCATATATTTT. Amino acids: CASSYSRGGNTIYF.

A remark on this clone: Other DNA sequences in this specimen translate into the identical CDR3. DNA for the CDR3: TGTGCCAGCAGTCGAGGGACAGGCTACGAGCAGTACTTC. This translates into CASSRGTGYEQYF. The chain is built from TRBV6-5 and TRBJ2-7; TRBD1 matches 8 bases. Germline lookup yields CDR1 MNHEY and CDR2 SVGAGI. V lost 5 bases and J lost 3; bases outside the gene matches: 3. CDR3 length equals 13 residues.

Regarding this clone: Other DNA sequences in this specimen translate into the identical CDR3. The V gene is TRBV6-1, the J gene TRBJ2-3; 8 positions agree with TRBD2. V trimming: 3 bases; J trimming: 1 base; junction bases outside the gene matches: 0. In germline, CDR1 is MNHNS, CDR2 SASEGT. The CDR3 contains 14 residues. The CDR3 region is CASSERGGTDTQYF. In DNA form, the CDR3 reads TGTGCCAGCAGTGAGCGGGGGGGCACAGATACGCAGTATTTT.

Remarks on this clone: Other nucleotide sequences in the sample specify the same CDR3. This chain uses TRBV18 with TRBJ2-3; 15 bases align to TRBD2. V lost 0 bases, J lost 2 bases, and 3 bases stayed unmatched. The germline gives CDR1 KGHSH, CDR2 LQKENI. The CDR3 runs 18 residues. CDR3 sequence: CASSPPGLAGGLTDTQYF. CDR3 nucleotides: TGTGCCAGCTCACCACCGGGACTAGCGGGAGGACTCACAGATACGCAGTATTTT.

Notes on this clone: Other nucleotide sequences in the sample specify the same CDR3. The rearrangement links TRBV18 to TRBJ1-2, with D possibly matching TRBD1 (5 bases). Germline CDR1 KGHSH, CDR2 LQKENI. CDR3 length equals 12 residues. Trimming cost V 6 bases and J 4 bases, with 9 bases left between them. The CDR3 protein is CASSQGVYGYTF. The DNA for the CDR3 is TGTGCCAGCTCCCAAGGGGTCTATGGCTACACCTTC.

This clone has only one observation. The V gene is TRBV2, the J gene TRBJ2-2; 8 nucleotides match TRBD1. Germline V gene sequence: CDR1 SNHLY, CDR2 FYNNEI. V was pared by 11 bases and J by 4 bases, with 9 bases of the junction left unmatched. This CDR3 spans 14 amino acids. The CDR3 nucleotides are TGTGCCGGACAAGACAGGGGATCCACCGGGGAGCTGTTTTTT. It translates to CAGQDRGSTGELFF.

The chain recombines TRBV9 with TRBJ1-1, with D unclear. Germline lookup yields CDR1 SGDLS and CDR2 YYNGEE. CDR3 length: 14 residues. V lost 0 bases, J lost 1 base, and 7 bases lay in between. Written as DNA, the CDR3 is TGTGCCAGCAGCGTAGAACCGAAGAACACTGAAGCTTTCTTT. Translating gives CASSVEPKNTEAFF.

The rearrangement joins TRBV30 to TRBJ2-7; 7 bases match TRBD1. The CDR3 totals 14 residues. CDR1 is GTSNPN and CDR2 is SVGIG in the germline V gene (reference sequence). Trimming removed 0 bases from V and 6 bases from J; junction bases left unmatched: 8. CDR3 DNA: TGTGCCTGGAGTGTACGACAGGGCCGCTCCGAGCAGTACTTC. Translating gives CAWSVRQGRSEQYF.

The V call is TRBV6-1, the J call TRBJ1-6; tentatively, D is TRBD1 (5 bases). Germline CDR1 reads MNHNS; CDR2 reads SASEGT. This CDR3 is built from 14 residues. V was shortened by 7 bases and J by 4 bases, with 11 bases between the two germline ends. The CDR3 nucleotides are TGTGCCAGCAACCTCGACAGTTATAATTCACCCCTCCACTTT. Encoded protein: CASNLDSYNSPLHF.

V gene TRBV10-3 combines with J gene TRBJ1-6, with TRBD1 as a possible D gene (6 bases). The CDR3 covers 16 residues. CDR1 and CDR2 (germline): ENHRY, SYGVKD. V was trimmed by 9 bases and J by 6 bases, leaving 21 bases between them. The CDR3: CAISSTGKATNSPLHF. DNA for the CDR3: TGTGCCATTAGCTCTACAGGGAAAGCGACTAATTCACCCCTCCACTTT.

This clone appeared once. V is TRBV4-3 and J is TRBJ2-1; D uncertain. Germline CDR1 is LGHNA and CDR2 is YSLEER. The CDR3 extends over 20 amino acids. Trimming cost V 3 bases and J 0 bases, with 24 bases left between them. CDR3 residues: CASSHPPLGQQASSYNEQFF. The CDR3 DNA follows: TGCGCCAGCAGCCACCCCCCTCTGGGCCAGCAGGCGAGCTCCTACAATGAGCAGTTCTTC.

The CDR3 region has the DNA TGTGCCAGCAGCCAAGACCGGGGGCTAGGGTATGGCTACACCTTC. Translation gives CASSQDRGLGYGYTF. The J gene is TRBJ1-2, the V gene TRBV14; tentatively, D is TRBD1 (6 bases). This CDR3 has 15 residues. The V and J ends lost 0 bases and 5 bases respectively, with 13 bases between them. Germline assignment: CDR1 SGHDN and CDR2 FVKESK.

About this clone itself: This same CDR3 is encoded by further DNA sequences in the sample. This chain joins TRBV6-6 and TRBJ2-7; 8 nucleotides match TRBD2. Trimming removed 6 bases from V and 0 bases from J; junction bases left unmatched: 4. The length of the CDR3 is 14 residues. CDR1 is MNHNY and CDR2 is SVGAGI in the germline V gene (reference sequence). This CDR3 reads CASRPSGGSYEQYF. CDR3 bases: TGTGCCAGCAGACCCAGCGGGGGCTCCTACGAGCAGTACTTC.